The present entry profiles one TCR beta chain with its context. Antigen unknown. The data were produced by immunoSEQ multiplex PCR, yet TCRdb's version contains in-frame clones alone and is incomplete. The table shows 70,000 to 95,000 clones, with 70% to 90% occurring only once. Every patient had mismatch repair deficiency by PCR or immunohistochemistry. TCR sequencing covered a few patients who responded to pembrolizumab. The data derive from a study of PD-1 blockade in mismatch repair-deficient tumors. Overall study: Patients had 12 mismatch repair-deficient cancer types and were previously treated and progressing.

General study findings and limits: After pembrolizumab, tumor-resident clones rose rapidly, then generally contracted before radiologic responses.

Germline CDR1 SGHNT, CDR2 YYREEE (reference sequence). CDR3 size: 13 residues. The V end was cut by 1 base, the J end by 0 bases, with 5 bases between. This material consisted of peripheral blood, taken 44 weeks after starting pembrolizumab. This clonotype was obtained from an adult with mismatch repair-deficient cancer. The V call is TRBV5-4, the J call TRBJ2-7; D gene uncertain. The CDR3 bases are TGTGCCAGCAGCTTGATAGGCTCCTACGAGCAGTACTTC. Protein: CASSLIGSYEQYF.